This T cell receptor (beta chain) was sequenced in a study of T cell responses to AZD1222 COVID-19 vaccine. Findings and limits, study-wide: In the spike-specific TCR repertoire, nearly half reportedly target unmutated variant regions. Mostly white British, mostly female donors; authors suggested clonal diversity may be underestimated. Among AZD1222 vaccinees, only six or seven were seropositive at baseline.

Sequencing was performed with immunoSEQ multiplex PCR; in TCRdb, only in-frame clones are kept and a portion is missing. The sample yields more than 85,000 clones, approximately 91% seen once. The V end lost 2 bases, the J end lost 0 bases, and 11 bases lay between the germline ends. CDR1 MNHEY and CDR2 SMNVEV come from the germline V gene (reference sequence). CDR3 length: 16 amino acids. Turning to this clone: Its specificity is not known.

The sample here was peripheral blood, taken on day 0 of MenACWY control vaccination. The chain employs TRBV27 and TRBJ2-1; no firm D call. The source is an adult in good health. CDR3 nucleotides: TGTGCCAGCAGTTTACAACCCCGCCCCTCCTACAATGAGCAGTTCTTC. Translation: CASSLQPRPSYNEQFF.